One and the same sample provided the 16 T cell receptor beta chains below, sequenced in a study of control samples from healthy donors and cancer patients. Some clones are missing from TCRdb's copy, which holds only in-frame ones; the method was immunoSEQ multiplex PCR. The sample lists over 150,000 clones; approximately 93% were seen once. The sequenced material came from blood. The receptors derive from a man aged 35 to 55 in good health.

This clone was found once. The chain couples TRBV4-2 to TRBJ1-2; 10 nucleotides line up with TRBD1. CDR3 size: 17 residues. Germline-derived CDR1 and CDR2 are LGHNA and YNFKEQ. J gave up 4 bases and V 0 bases, and 8 bases lay outside the gene matches. This CDR3 reads CASSQDSGDRGSYGYTF. CDR3 nucleotides: TGTGCCAGCAGCCAAGATTCTGGGGACAGGGGTTCCTATGGCTACACCTTC.

V gene TRBV6-1 combines with J gene TRBJ2-1; 9 nucleotides line up with TRBD2. Trimming at V came to 3 bases and at J to 4 bases, leaving 4 bases not matched to a gene. The germline V gene encodes CDR1 MNHNS and CDR2 SASEGT. This CDR3 spans 15 amino acids. CDR3 sequence (DNA): TGTGCCAGCAGTGACCCTAGCGGGGCTTACAATGAGCAGTTCTTC. It specifies CASSDPSGAYNEQFF.

In DNA, the CDR3 is TGTGCCAGCAGCGAGCAACCACACCCCGGCTATGGCTACACCTTC. Translated, it gives CASSEQPHPGYGYTF. This chain joins TRBV9 and TRBJ1-2; unclear D gene. This CDR3 is 15 amino acids long. V shed 3 bases and J shed 4 bases, with 16 bases lying between them. CDR1 and CDR2 (germline): SGDLS, YYNGEE.

The V and J genes are TRBV27 and TRBJ2-7, with D perhaps given as TRBD1 or TRBD2 (5 bases each). The CDR3 consists of 15 residues. Germline CDR1 reads MNHEY; CDR2 reads SMNVEV (reference sequence). Trimming cost V 2 bases and J 3 bases, with 14 bases left between them. The CDR3 loop reads CASSLNGAGNYEQYF. The CDR3 DNA reads as TGTGCCAGCAGTTTAAACGGGGCAGGGAACTACGAGCAGTACTTC.

V is TRBV7-2 and J is TRBJ2-1, with 11 nucleotides matching TRBD1. The germline V gene has CDR1 SGHTA and CDR2 FQGNSA. J gave up 3 bases and V 1 base, and 2 bases lay outside the gene matches. The CDR3 extends over 16 amino acids. For the CDR3, the DNA is TGTGCCAGCAGCTTAGTCGGGACAGGGGGCTACAATGAGCAGTTCTTC. As protein: CASSLVGTGGYNEQFF.

This clone was detected once. V gene TRBV20-1 combines with J gene TRBJ2-2, with D hard to call. Germline CDR1 and CDR2: DFQATT and SNEGSKA (reference sequence). The CDR3 is 11 residues long. Trimming removed 2 bases from V and 2 bases from J, with 0 bases in between. The CDR3 sequence is CSARNTGELFF. DNA for the CDR3: TGCAGTGCTAGAAACACCGGGGAGCTGTTTTTT.

This chain uses TRBV28 with TRBJ2-7, with D hard to call. Trimming took 2 bases from V and 1 from J, leaving 9 bases between them. Looked up from germline, CDR1 is MDHEN and CDR2 is SYDVKM. The CDR3 is 14 residues long. CDR3 sequence reads: CASSLLVGSYEQYF. In DNA form, the CDR3 reads TGTGCCAGCAGTTTACTGGTGGGGTCCTACGAGCAGTACTTC.

This rearrangement joins TRBV20-1 to TRBJ1-1; D may be TRBD1 (6 bases). V lost 3 bases and J 4 bases, leaving 21 bases between the germline ends. The V gene's germline CDR1 is DFQATT and CDR2 SNEGSKA (reference sequence). The CDR3 is made up of 16 amino acids. Written as DNA, the CDR3 is TGCAGTGCTAGTATGGGGGCTCTCGGTGCGGGCACTGAAGCTTTCTTT. Protein sequence: CSASMGALGAGTEAFF.

The chain has TRBV2 and TRBJ2-4; 12 positions agree with TRBD2. V shed 0 bases, J shed 2 bases, and the junction held 11 bases outside the gene matches. Germline values: CDR1 SNHLY, CDR2 FYNNEI. This CDR3 is built from 20 residues. The CDR3 spells CASSEAPPTSGGVPKNIQYF. Written as DNA, the CDR3 is TGTGCCAGCAGTGAAGCGCCCCCGACTAGCGGGGGTGTACCCAAAAACATTCAGTACTTC. The variable domain in full, with the rest retrieved from reference TRBV2 and TRBJ2-4, is EPEVTQTPSHQVTQMGQEVILRCVPISNHLYFYWYRQILGQKVEFLVSFYNNEISEKSEIFDDQFSVERPDGSNFTLKIRSTKLEDSAMYFCASSEAPPTSGGVPKNIQYFGAGTRLSVL.

This clone was recorded once. The chain has TRBV6-6 and TRBJ2-1, with D unresolved. Germline V gene sequence: CDR1 MNHNY, CDR2 SVGAGI (reference sequence). The V end lost 5 bases, the J end lost 2 bases, and 10 bases lay between the germline ends. There are 14 residues in the CDR3. The CDR3 DNA reads as TGTGCCAGCAGTCCCGACCGAACCTACAATGAGCAGTTCTTC. It encodes CASSPDRTYNEQFF.

The chain couples TRBV30 to TRBJ1-2; D possibly corresponds to TRBD1 (5 bases). The CDR3 loop spans 13 amino acids. V was trimmed by 4 bases and J by 4 bases, leaving 13 bases between them. The germline CDR1 and CDR2 sequences are GTSNPN and SVGIG (reference sequence). The CDR3 loop is CAWNPGKGYGYTF. CDR3 DNA sequence: TGTGCCTGGAATCCAGGGAAGGGCTATGGCTACACCTTC.

This chain connects TRBV10-2 to TRBJ1-4, with D possibly TRBD1 on 5 matching bases. V was trimmed by 8 bases and J by 2 bases, leaving 9 bases between them. The CDR3 extends over 13 amino acids. CDR1 is WSHSY, CDR2 SAAADI, per germline. DNA of the CDR3: TGCGCCAGCGGGGCAGGGACTAATGAAAAACTGTTTTTT. It codes for CASGAGTNEKLFF.

This clone has a single count. The chain has TRBV4-1 and TRBJ1-5, with a weak D call TRBD1 (5 bases). The CDR3 runs to 15 residues. The V end lost 2 bases, the J end lost 6 bases, and 14 bases lay between the germline ends. The germline CDR1 and CDR2 sequences are MGHRA and YSYEKL. For the CDR3, the DNA is TGCGCCAGCAGCCAATCGGGGCAGGGAAGTCAGCCCCAGCATTTT. It is translated as CASSQSGQGSQPQHF.

CDR3 region: CASSMDRGLRGYTF. Here the CDR3 DNA reads TGTGCCAGCAGCATGGACAGGGGGCTTCGAGGCTACACCTTC. The chain links TRBV5-4 to TRBJ1-2; 11 nucleotides match TRBD1. Germline V gene lookup returns CDR1 SGHNT and CDR2 YYREEE (reference sequence). With 4 bases clipped from V and 8 bases from J, the junction kept 7 bases outside the gene matches. The CDR3 sequence is 14 residues long.

The rearrangement uses TRBV3-1 (or the pseudogene TRBV3-2) and TRBJ2-5, with D perhaps being TRBD1 or TRBD2 (5 bases each). V lost 2 bases to trimming and J lost 6 bases, with 13 bases between them. Germline V lookup: CDR1 LGHDT, CDR2 YNNKEL (reference sequence). This CDR3 is built from 14 residues. The CDR3 protein is CASSQTGTSQTQYF. The CDR3 DNA follows: TGTGCCAGCAGCCAAACGGGGACGTCCCAGACCCAGTACTTC.

The chain joins TRBV7-9 to TRBJ1-2; TRBD1 matches 7 bases. The length of the CDR3 is 15 residues. Germline V gene sequence: CDR1 SEHNR, CDR2 FQNEAQ (reference sequence). The ends lost 5 bases at V and 6 bases at J; junction bases unmatched: 12. DNA for the CDR3: TGTGCCAGCAGCCTGGAGGGGTGGCAGGGGGATGGCTACACCTTC. Translated, it gives CASSLEGWQGDGYTF.